The 3 T cell receptor beta chains presented below share a single source sample, sequenced in a study of blood T cell repertoires in COVID-19. The assay was immunoSEQ multiplex PCR, and TCRdb's table has in-frame clones only and misses some. The repertoire has 200,000 to 250,000 clones, around 90% of them found once; the top ten carry 10% to 14%. The sequenced sample consisted of PBMCs or T cells enriched from blood (not recorded which). Receptors were obtained from a young man who had recovered from COVID-19.

The chain joins TRBV12-5 to TRBJ1-4; tentative D call: TRBD1 (5 bases). Trimming left V 4 bases short and J 5 bases short, with 11 bases between. There are 14 residues in the CDR3. Germline V CDR1 and CDR2: LGHNT, FRNRAP. The CDR3 nucleotides are TGTGCTAGTGGTTCAGGGTACCCAAATGAAAAACTGTTTTTT. Protein product: CASGSGYPNEKLFF.

The chain links TRBV18 to TRBJ2-7; 8 nucleotides match TRBD1. The germline gives CDR1 KGHSH, CDR2 LQKENI. The CDR3 covers 14 residues. The V gene end was trimmed by 2 bases and the J gene end by 12 bases; junction bases not matched to a gene: 12. CDR3: CASSPTDRASSGYF. CDR3 bases: TGTGCCAGCTCACCAACGGACAGGGCGAGTTCAGGGTACTTC.

The chain carries TRBV29-1 and TRBJ2-5, with TRBD1 matching over 8 bases. CDR1 is SQVTM, CDR2 ANQGSEA, per germline. V lost 7 bases, J lost 5 bases, and 3 bases stayed unmatched. The CDR3 has 11 amino acids. The CDR3 protein is CSDGQGETQYF. The CDR3 DNA reads TGCAGCGACGGACAGGGCGAGACCCAGTACTTC.